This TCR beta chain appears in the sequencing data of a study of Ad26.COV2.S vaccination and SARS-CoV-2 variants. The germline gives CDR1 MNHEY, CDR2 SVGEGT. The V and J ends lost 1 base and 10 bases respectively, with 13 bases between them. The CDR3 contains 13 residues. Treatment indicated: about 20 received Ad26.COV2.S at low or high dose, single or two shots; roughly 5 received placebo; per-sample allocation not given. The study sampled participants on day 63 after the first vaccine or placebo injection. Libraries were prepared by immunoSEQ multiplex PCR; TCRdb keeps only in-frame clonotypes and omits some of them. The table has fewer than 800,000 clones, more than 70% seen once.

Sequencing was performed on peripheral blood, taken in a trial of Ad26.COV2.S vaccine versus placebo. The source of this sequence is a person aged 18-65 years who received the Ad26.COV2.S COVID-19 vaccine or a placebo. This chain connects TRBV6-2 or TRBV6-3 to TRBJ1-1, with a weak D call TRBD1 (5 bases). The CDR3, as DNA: TGTGCCAGCAGTTACTGGGGCAGGGATGGAGCTTTCTTT. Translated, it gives CASSYWGRDGAFF.